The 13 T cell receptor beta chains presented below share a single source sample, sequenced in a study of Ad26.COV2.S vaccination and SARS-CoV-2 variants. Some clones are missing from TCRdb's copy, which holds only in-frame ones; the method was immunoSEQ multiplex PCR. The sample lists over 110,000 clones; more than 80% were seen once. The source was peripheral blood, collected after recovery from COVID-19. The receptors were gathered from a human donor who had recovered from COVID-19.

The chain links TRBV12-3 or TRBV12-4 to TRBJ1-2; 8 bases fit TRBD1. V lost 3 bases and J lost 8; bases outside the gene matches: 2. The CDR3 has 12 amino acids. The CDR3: CASSFTGGGYTF. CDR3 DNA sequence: TGTGCCAGCAGTTTTACAGGGGGAGGCTACACCTTC.

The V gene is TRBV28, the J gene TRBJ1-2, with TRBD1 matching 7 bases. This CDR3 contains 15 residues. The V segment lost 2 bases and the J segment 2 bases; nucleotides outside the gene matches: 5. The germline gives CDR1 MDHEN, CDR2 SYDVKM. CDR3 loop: CASSLRAGGNYGYTF. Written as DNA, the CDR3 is TGTGCCAGCAGTTTAAGGGCAGGGGGAAACTATGGCTACACCTTC.

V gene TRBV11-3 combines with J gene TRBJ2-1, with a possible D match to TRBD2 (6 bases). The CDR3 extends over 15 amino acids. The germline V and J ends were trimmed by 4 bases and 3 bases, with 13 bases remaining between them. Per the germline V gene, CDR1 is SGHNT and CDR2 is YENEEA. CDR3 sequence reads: CASSWGDSHYNEQFF. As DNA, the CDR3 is TGTGCCAGCAGCTGGGGGGACTCACACTACAATGAGCAGTTCTTC.

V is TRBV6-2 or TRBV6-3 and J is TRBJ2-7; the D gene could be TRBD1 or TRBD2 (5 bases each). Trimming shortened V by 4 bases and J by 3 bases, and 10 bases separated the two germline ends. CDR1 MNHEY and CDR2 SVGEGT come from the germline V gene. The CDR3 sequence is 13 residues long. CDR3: CASSWGRDYEQYF. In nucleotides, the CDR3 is TGTGCCAGCAGTTGGGGACGAGACTACGAGCAGTACTTC.

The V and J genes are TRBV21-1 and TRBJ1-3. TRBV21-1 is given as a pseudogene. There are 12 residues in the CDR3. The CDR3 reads CASSKGRNTIYF. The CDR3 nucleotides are TGTGCCAGCAGCAAAGGAAGGAACACCATATATTTT.

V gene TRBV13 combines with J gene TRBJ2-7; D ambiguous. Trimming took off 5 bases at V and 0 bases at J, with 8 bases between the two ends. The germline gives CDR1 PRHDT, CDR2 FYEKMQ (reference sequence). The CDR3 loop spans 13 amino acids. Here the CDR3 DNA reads TGTGCCAGCAGCCTTAGGAGCTCCTACGAGCAGTACTTC. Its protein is CASSLRSSYEQYF. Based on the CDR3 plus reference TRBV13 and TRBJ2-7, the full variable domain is AAGVIQSPRHLIKEKRETATLKCYPIPRHDTVYWYQQGPGQDPQFLISFYEKMQSDKGSIPDRFSAQQFSDYHSELNMSSLELGDSALYFCASSLRSSYEQYFGPGTRLTVT.

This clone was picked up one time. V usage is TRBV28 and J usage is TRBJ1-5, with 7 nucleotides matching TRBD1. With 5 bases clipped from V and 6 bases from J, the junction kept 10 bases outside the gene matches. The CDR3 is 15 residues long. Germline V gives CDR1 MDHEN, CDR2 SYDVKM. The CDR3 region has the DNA TGTGCCAGCAGTCTGCCCACAGGGGAAGGTCAGCCCCAGCATTTT. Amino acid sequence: CASSLPTGEGQPQHF.

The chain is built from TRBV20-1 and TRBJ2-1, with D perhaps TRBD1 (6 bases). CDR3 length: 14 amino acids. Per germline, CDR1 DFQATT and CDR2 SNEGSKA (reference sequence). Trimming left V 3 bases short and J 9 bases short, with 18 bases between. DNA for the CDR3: TGCAGTGCTAGTACGTTCCAGGGGTCAGGTGAGCAGTTCTTC. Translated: CSASTFQGSGEQFF.

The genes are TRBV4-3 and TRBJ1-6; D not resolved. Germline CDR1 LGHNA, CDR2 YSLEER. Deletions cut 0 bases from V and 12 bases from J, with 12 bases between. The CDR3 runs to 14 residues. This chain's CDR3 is CASSQDEGLRPLHF. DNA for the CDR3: TGCGCCAGCAGCCAAGATGAGGGTCTGAGACCCCTCCACTTT.

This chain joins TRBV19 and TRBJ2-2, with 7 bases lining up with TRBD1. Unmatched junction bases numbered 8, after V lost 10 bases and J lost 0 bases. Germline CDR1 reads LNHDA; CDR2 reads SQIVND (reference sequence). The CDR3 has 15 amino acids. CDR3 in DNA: TGTGCCACCGAACCCGGGACAGCGAACACCGGGGAGCTGTTTTTT. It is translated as CATEPGTANTGELFF.

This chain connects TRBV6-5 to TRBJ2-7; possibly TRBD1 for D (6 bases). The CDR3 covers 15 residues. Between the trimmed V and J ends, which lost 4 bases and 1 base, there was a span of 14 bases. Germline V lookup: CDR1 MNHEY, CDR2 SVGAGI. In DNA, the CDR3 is TGTGCCAGCAGTTCCGGGACACGAAGATCCTACGAGCAGTACTTC. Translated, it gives CASSSGTRRSYEQYF.

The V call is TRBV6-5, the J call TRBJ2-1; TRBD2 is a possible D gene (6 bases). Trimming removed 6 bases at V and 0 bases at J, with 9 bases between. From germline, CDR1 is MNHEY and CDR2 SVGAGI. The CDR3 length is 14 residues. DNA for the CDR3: TGTGCCAGCAGGGGGGGACCCTCCTACAATGAGCAGTTCTTC. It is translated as CASRGGPSYNEQFF.

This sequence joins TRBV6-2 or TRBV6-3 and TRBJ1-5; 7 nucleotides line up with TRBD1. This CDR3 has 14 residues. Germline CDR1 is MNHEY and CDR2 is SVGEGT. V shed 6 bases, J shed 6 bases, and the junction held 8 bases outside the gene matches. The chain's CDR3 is CASSLRQGIQPQHF. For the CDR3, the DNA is TGTGCCAGCAGCCTACGACAGGGTATTCAGCCCCAGCATTTT.